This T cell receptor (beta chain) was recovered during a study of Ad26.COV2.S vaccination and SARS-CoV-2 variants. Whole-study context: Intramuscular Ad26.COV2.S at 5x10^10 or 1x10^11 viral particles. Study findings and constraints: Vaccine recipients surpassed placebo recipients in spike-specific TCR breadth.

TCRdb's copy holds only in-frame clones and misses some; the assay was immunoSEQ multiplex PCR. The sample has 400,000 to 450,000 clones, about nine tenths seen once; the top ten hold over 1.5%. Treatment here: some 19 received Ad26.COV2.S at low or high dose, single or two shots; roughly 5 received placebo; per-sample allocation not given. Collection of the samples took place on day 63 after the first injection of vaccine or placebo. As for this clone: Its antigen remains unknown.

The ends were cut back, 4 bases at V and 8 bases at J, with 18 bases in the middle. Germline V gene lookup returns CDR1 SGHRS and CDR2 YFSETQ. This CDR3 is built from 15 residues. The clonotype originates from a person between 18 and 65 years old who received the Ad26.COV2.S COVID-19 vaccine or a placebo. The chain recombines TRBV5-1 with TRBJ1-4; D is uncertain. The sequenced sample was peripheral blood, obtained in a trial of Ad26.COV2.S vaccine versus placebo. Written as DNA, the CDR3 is TGCGCCAGCAGCCCCGAGTGGGCGGGAAGAGAAAAACTGTTTTTT. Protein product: CASSPEWAGREKLFF. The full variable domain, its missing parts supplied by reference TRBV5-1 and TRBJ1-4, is KAGVTQTPRYLIKTRGQQVTLSCSPISGHRSVSWYQQTPGQGLQFLFEYFSETQRNKGNFPGRFSGRQFSNSRSEMNVSTLELGDSALYLCASSPEWAGREKLFFGSGTQLSVL.